What follows are 8 T cell receptor beta chains derived from one specimen sequenced in a study of Ad26.COV2.S vaccination and SARS-CoV-2 variants. Treatment defined: about 20 received Ad26.COV2.S at low or high dose, single or two shots; roughly 5 received placebo; per-sample allocation not given. After the first vaccine or placebo injection, samples were drawn on day 63. The assay was immunoSEQ multiplex PCR, and TCRdb's table has in-frame clones only and misses some. The sample lists approximately 450,000 clones; 80% to 95% were seen once. The source material was peripheral blood, sampled in a trial of Ad26.COV2.S vaccine versus placebo. These receptors were collected from a person between 18 and 59 years old who received the Ad26.COV2.S COVID-19 vaccine or a placebo.

Only one count was recorded for this clone. The rearrangement joins TRBV30 to TRBJ2-7; 7 nucleotides line up with TRBD2. From germline, CDR1 is GTSNPN and CDR2 SVGIG (reference sequence). CDR3 length: 14 amino acids. V shed 0 bases, J shed 7 bases, and the junction held 9 bases outside the gene matches. The CDR3 reads CAWSVLAGAGEQYF. The DNA for the CDR3 is TGTGCCTGGAGTGTACTTGCGGGAGCAGGGGAGCAGTACTTC.

This chain uses TRBV2 with TRBJ1-4; D remains unclear. The CDR3 is made up of 13 amino acids. Trimming stripped 8 bases from V and 8 bases from J, with 15 bases between. CDR1 is SNHLY and CDR2 is FYNNEI in the germline V gene. CDR3 nucleotide sequence: TGTGCCAGCTCCCACCCGAACGGAGAAAAACTGTTTTTT. It is translated as CASSHPNGEKLFF.

The chain links TRBV28 to TRBJ1-2; TRBD1 matches 7 bases. The CDR3 is made up of 17 amino acids. The trim removed 3 bases at V and 0 bases at J, leaving 10 bases unmatched. Looked up from germline, CDR1 is MDHEN and CDR2 is SYDVKM. The CDR3 bases are TGTGCCAGCAGTTTGTTGCTAGGACAGGAAGCTAACTATGGCTACACCTTC. This gives the protein CASSLLLGQEANYGYTF.

This chain links TRBV12-3 or TRBV12-4 with TRBJ1-2; D is ambiguous. V was clipped by 2 bases and J by 8 bases, with 12 bases between them. This CDR3 has 13 amino acids. DNA for the CDR3: TGTGCCAGCAGTTTATATTCCGCGCCCGGCTACACCTTC. Its protein product is CASSLYSAPGYTF.

This chain joins TRBV7-3 and TRBJ2-2; maybe TRBD2 (6 bases). Germline assignment: CDR1 SGHTA and CDR2 FQGTGA. Trimming removed 5 bases from V and 1 base from J, with 14 bases in between. CDR3 length: 16 residues. The CDR3 DNA is TGTGCCAGCAGCCCCGGGATGGGGGGGAACACCGGGGAGCTGTTTTTT. Translated: CASSPGMGGNTGELFF.

The rearrangement links TRBV6-5 to TRBJ1-3, with TRBD1 matching 9 bases. Germline lookup yields CDR1 MNHEY and CDR2 SVGAGI. J was trimmed by 2 bases and V by 2 bases; bases with no gene match: 1. The CDR3 extends over 15 amino acids. This CDR3 reads CASSYGTGTGNTIYF. For the CDR3, the DNA is TGTGCCAGCAGTTACGGGACAGGGACTGGAAACACCATATATTTT.

The chain has TRBV21-1 and TRBJ1-6. TRBV21-1 has pseudogene status. The CDR3 sequence is 12 residues long. The DNA for the CDR3 is TGTGCCAGAGGACGGTATAATTCACCCCTCCACTTT. Its translation: CARGRYNSPLHF.

The V and J genes are TRBV19 and TRBJ2-1; the D gene is possibly TRBD1 (6 bases). CDR1 is LNHDA, CDR2 SQIVND, per germline (reference sequence). This CDR3 comprises 14 residues. Trimming cost V 7 bases and J 2 bases, with 12 bases left between them. CDR3 nucleotide sequence: TGTGCCAGTAACCAACAGGGTCCCTACAATGAGCAGTTCTTC. Translation: CASNQQGPYNEQFF. The full variable domain, in which reference TRBV19 and TRBJ2-1 provide the parts outside the CDR3, is DGGITQSPKYLFRKEGQNVTLSCEQNLNHDAMYWYRQDPGQGLRLIYYSQIVNDFQKGDIAEGYSVSREKKESFPLTVTSAQKNPTAFYLCASNQQGPYNEQFFGPGTRLTVL.